This entry is about one T cell receptor (beta chain). The antigen remains undetermined. The data stem from a study of CD8 T cells in ankylosing spondylitis. General study findings and limits: A TCR beta motif of fewer than ten highly homologous variants seemed to mark ankylosing spondylitis blood. Relatively rare in peripheral blood, disease-linked clones were also CD8+.

TCRdb recomputed calls from the 5' RACE reads with MiXCR, one row per CDR3 protein. Of some 140,000 distinct CDR3 sequences listed, 17% are singletons. Trimming cost V 5 bases and J 9 bases; bases outside gene matches: 4. This CDR3 contains 12 residues. The sequence came from a male donor with ankylosing spondylitis. Sequencing was done on a sample of blood, either unsorted or a sorted T cell fraction (not recorded which). The chain has TRBV12-3 or TRBV12-4 and TRBJ2-3, with TRBD2 identical over 8 bases. DNA of the CDR3: TGTGCCAGCAGTCCCCCGGGGGGGACGCAGTATTTT. This gives the protein CASSPPGGTQYF.